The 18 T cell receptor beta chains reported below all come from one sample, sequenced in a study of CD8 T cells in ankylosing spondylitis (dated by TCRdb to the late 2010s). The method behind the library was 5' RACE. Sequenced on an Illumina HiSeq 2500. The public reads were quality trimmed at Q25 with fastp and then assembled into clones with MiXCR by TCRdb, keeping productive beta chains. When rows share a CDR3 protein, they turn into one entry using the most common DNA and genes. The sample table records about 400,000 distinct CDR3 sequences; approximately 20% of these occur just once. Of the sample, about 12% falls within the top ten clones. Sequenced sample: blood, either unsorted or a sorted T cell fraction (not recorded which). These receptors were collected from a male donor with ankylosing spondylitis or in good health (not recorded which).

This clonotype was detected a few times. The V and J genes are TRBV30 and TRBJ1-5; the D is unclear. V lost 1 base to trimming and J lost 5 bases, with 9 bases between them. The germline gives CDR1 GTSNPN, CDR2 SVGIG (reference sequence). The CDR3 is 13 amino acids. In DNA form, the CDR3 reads TGTGCCTGGAGTGAACTGGGAGATCAGCCCCAGCATTTT. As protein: CAWSELGDQPQHF.

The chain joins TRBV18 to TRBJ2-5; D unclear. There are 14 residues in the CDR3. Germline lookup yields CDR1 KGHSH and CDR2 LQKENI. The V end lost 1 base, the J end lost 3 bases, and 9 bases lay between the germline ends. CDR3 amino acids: CASSPRPAEETQYF. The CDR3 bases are TGTGCCAGCTCACCACGGCCGGCGGAAGAGACCCAGTACTTC. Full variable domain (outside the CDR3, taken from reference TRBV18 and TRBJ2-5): NAGVMQNPRHLVRRRGQEARLRCSPMKGHSHVYWYRQLPEEGLKFMVYLQKENIIDESGMPKERFSAEFPKEGPSILRIQQVVRGDSAAYFCASSPRPAEETQYFGPGTRLLVL.

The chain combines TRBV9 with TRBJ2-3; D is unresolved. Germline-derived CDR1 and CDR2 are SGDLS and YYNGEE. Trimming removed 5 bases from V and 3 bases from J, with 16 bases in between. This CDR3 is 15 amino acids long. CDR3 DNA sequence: TGTGCCAGCAGTCACTCCGGTGTGCGGACAGATACGCAGTATTTT. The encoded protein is CASSHSGVRTDTQYF.

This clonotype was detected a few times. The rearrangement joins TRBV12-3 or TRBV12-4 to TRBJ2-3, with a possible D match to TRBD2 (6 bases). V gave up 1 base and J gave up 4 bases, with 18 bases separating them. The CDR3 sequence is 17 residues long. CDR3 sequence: CASSLGTSFSHPDTQYF. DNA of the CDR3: TGTGCCAGCAGTTTAGGCACTAGCTTTTCCCACCCAGATACGCAGTATTTT.

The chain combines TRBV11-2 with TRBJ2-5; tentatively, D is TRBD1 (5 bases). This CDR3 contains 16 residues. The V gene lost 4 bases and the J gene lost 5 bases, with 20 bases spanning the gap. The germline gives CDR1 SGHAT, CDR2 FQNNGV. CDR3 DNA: TGTGCCAGCAGCTCCCCCGGGCAGGGCGGTGGGGAGACCCAGTACTTC. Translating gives CASSSPGQGGGETQYF.

The chain's CDR3 is CASSPGTSGRYEQYF. For the CDR3, the DNA is TGTGCCAGCAGCCCTGGGACTAGCGGGCGTTACGAGCAGTACTTC. The V call is TRBV7-9, the J call TRBJ2-7; 12 positions agree with TRBD2. CDR1 SEHNR and CDR2 FQNEAQ come from the germline V gene (reference sequence). This CDR3 is built from 15 residues. V shed 5 bases, J shed 4 bases, and the junction held 6 bases outside the gene matches. The full variable domain, with the rest looked up from reference TRBV7-9 and TRBJ2-7, is DTGVSQNPRHKITKRGQNVTFRCDPISEHNRLYWYRQTLGQGPEFLTYFQNEAQLEKSRLLSDRFSAERPKGSFSTLEIQRTEQGDSAMYLCASSPGTSGRYEQYFGPGTRLTVT.

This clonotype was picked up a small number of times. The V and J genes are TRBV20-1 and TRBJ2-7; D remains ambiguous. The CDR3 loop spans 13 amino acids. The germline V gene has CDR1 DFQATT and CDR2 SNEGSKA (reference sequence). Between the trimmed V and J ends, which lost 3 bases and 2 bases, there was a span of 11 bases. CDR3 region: CSASGWNPYEQYF. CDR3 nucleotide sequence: TGCAGTGCTAGTGGATGGAACCCCTACGAGCAGTACTTC.

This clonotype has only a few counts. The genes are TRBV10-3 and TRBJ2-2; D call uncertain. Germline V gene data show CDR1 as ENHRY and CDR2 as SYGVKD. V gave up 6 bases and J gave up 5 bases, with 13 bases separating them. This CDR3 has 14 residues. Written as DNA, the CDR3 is TGTGCCATCAGAAAGACATCTAGTACCGGGGAGCTGTTTTTT. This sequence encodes CAIRKTSSTGELFF.

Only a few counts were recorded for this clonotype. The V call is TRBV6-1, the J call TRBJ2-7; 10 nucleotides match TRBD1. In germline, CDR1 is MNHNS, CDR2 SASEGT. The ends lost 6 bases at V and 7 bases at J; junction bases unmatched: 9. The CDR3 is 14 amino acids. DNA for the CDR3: TGTGCCAGCAGAGGCCTGGGACAGGGGTGGGAGCAGTACTTC. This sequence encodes CASRGLGQGWEQYF.

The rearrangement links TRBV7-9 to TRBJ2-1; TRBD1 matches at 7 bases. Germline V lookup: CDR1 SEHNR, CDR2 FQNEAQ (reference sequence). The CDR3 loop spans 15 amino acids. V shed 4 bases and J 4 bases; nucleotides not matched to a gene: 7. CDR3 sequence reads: CASSSRDSLYNEQFF. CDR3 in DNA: TGTGCCAGCAGCTCCCGGGACAGTCTTTACAATGAGCAGTTCTTC.

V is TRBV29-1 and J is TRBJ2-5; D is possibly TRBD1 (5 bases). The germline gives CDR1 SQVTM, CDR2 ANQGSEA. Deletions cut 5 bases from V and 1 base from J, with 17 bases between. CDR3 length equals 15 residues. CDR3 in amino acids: CSVLPSRDTQETQYF. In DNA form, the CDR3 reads TGCAGCGTTCTTCCTTCCAGGGATACCCAAGAGACCCAGTACTTC. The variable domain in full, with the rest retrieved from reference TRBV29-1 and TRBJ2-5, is SAVISQKPSRDICQRGTSLTIQCQVDSQVTMMFWYRQQPGQSLTLIATANQGSEATYESGFVIDKFPISRPNLTFSTLTVSNMSPEDSSIYLCSVLPSRDTQETQYFGPGTRLLVL.

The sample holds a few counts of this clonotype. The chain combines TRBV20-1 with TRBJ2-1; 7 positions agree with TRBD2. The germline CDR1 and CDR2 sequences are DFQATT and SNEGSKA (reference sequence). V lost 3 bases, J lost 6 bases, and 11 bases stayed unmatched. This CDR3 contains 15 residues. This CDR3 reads CSARPLAGPANEQFF. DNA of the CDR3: TGCAGTGCTAGGCCCTTAGCGGGCCCCGCCAATGAGCAGTTCTTC.

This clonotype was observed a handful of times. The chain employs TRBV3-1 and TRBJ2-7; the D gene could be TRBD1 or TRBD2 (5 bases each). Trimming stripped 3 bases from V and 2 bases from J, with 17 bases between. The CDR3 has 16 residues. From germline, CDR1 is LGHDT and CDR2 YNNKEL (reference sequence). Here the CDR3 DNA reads TGTGCCAGCAGCCAGGGATACCGGGACGGCGCCTACGAGCAGTACTTC. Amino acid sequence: CASSQGYRDGAYEQYF.

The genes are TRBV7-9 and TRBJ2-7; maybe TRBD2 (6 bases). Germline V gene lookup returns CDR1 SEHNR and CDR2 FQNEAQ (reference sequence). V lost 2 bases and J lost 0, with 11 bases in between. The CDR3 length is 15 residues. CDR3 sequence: CASSLTSPSSYEQYF. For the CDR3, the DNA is TGTGCCAGCAGCTTAACTAGCCCCTCCTCCTACGAGCAGTACTTC.

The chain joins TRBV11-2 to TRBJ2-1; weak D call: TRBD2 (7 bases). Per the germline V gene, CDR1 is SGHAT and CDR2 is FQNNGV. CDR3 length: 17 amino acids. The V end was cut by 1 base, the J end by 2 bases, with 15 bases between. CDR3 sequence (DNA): TGTGCCAGCAGCTTAGGTGGTGCGGGGGCCACCTACAATGAGCAGTTCTTC. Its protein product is CASSLGGAGATYNEQFF.

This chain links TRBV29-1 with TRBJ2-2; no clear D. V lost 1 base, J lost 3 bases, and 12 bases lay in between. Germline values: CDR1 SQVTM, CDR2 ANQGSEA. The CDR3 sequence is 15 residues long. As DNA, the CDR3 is TGCAGCGTTGAAGGGGTCGGCAGTTACACCGGGGAGCTGTTTTTT. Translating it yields CSVEGVGSYTGELFF.

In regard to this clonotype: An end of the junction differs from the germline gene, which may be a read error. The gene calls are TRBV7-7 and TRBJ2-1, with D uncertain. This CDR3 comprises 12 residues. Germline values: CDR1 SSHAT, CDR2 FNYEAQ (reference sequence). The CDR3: CASSRNVNEQFF. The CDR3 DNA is TGTGCTAGCAGCCGTAATGTAAATGAGCAGTTCTTC. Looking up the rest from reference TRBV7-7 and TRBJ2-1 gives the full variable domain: GAGVSQSPRYKVTKRGQDVTLRCDPISSHATLYWYQQALGQGPEFLTYFNYEAQPDKSGLPSDRFSAERPEGSISTLTIQRTEQRDSAMYRCASSRNVNEQFFGPGTRLTVL.

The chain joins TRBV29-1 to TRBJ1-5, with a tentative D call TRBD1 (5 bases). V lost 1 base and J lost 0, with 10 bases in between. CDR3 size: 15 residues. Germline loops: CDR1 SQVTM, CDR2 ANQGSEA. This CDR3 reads CSVEALGPSNQPQHF. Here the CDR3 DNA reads TGCAGCGTTGAAGCACTGGGACCTAGCAATCAGCCCCAGCATTTT.